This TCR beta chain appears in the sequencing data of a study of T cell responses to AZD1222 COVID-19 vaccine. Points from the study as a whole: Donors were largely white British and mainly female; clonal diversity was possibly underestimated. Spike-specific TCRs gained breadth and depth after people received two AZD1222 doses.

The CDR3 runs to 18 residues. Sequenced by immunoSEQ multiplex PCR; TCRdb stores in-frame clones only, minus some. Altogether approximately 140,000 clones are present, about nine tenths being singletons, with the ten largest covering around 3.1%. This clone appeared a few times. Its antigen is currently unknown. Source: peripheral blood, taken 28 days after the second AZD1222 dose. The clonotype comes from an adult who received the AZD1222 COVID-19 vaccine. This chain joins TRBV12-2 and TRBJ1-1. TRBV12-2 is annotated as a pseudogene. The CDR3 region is CASRLRFWGADMNTEAFF. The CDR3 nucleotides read TGTGCAAGTCGCTTAAGGTTCTGGGGGGCAGACATGAACACTGAAGCTTTCTTT.